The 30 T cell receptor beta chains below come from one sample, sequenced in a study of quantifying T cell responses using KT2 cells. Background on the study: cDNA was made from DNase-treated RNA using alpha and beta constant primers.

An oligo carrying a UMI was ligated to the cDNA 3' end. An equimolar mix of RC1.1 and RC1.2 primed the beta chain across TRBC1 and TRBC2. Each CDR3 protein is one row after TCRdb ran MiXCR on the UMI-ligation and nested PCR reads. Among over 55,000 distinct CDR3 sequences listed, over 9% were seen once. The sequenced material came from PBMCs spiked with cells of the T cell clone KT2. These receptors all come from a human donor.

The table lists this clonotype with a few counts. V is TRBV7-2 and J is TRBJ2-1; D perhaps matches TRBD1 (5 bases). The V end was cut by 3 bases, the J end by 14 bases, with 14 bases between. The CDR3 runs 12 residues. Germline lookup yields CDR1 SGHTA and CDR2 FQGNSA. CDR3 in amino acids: CASSLQGMYEFF. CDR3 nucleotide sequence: TGTGCCAGCAGCTTGCAGGGTATGTACGAGTTCTTC.

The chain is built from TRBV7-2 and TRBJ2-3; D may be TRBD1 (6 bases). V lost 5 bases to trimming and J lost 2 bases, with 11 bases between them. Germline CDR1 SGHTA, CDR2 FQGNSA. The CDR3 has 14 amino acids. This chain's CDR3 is CASSLGHPTDTQYF. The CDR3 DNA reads TGTGCCAGCAGCCTGGGACACCCCACAGATACGCAGTATTTT.

CDR3 region: CSASGIWGRVSEQYF. CDR3 DNA: TGCAGTGCTAGTGGCATCTGGGGGCGCGTGAGTGAGCAGTACTTC. The V and J genes are TRBV20-1 and TRBJ2-7; weak D call: TRBD1 (6 bases). The CDR3 is 15 amino acids. The germline V gene has CDR1 DFQATT and CDR2 SNEGSKA (reference sequence). The V gene lost 3 bases and the J gene lost 7 bases, with 22 bases spanning the gap.

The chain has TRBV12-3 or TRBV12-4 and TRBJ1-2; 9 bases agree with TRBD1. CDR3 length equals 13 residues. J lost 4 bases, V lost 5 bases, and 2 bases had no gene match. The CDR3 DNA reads TGTGCCAGCAGTCCGGGACAGGGCTATGGCTACACCTTC. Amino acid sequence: CASSPGQGYGYTF.

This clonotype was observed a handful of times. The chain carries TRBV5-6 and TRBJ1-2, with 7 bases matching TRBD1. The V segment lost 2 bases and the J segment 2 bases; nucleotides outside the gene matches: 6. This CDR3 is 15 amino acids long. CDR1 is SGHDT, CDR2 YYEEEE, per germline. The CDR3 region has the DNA TGTGCCAGCAGCTTTGGGACAGCGACGAACTATGGCTACACCTTC. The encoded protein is CASSFGTATNYGYTF.

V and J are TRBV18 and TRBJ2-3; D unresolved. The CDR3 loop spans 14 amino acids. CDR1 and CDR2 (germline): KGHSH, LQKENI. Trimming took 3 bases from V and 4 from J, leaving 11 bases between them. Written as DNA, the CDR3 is TGTGCCAGCTCACCTCGGGCAGCCCCAGATACGCAGTATTTT. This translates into CASSPRAAPDTQYF.

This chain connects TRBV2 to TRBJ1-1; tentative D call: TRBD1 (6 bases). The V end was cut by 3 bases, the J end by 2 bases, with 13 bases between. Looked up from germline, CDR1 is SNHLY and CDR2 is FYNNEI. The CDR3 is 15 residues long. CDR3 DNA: TGTGCCAGCAGTGAGGCGGGACACTTAAACACTGAAGCTTTCTTT. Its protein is CASSEAGHLNTEAFF.

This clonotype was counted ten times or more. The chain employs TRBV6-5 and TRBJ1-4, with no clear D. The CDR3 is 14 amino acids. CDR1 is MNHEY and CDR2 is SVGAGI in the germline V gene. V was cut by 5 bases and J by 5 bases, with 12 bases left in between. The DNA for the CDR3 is TGTGCCAGCAGTCGATTTGATAGAAATGAAAAACTGTTTTTT. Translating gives CASSRFDRNEKLFF.

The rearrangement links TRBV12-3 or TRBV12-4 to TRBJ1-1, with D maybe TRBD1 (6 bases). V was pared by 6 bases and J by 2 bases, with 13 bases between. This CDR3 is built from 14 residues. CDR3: CASSPDRLNTEAFF. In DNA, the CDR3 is TGTGCCAGCAGCCCGGACAGATTAAACACTGAAGCTTTCTTT.

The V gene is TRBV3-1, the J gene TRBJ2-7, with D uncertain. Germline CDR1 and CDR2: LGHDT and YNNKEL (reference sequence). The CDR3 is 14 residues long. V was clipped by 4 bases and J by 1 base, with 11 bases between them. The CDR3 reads CASSPTVYSYEQYF. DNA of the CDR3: TGTGCCAGCAGCCCAACAGTGTATTCCTACGAGCAGTACTTC.

The CDR3 coding sequence is TGTGCCAGCAGCTTATTGGATGAGCAGTTCTTC. It encodes CASSLLDEQFF. The J gene is TRBJ2-1, the V gene TRBV11-2; the D is unclear. Between the trimmed V and J ends, which lost 2 bases and 8 bases, there was a span of 4 bases. The germline CDR1 and CDR2 sequences are SGHAT and FQNNGV. The CDR3 covers 11 residues.

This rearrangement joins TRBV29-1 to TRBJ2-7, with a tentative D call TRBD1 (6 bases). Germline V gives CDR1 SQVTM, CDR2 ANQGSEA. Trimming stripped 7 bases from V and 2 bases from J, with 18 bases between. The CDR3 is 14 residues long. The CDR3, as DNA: TGCAGCGGGGCGGTTGAGGGGGACACCTACGAGCAGTACTTC. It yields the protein CSGAVEGDTYEQYF.

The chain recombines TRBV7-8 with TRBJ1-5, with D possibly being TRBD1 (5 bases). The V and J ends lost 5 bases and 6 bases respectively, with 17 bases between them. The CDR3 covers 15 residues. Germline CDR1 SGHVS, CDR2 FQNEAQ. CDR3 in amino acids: CASSPKAQRGQPQHF. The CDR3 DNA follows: TGTGCCAGCAGCCCGAAAGCCCAGAGGGGTCAGCCCCAGCATTTT.

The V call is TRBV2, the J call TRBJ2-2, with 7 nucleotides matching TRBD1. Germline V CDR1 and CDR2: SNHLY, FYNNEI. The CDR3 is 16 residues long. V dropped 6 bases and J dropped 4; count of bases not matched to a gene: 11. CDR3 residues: CASSRWETGTTGELFF. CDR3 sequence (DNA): TGTGCCAGCAGCCGCTGGGAGACAGGGACCACCGGGGAGCTGTTTTTT.

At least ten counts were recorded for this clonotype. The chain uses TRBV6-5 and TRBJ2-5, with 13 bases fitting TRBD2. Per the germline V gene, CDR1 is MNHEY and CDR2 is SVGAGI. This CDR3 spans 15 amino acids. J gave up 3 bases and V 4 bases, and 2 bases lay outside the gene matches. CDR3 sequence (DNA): TGTGCCAGCAGTTTTGGGACTAGCGGGAAAGAGACCCAGTACTTC. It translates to CASSFGTSGKETQYF.

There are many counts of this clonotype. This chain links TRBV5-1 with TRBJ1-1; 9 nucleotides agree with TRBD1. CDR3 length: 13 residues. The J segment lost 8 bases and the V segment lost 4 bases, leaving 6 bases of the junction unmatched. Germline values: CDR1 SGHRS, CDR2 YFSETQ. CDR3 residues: CASSLGQGLEAFF. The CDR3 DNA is TGCGCCAGCAGCCTGGGACAGGGACTCGAAGCTTTCTTT.

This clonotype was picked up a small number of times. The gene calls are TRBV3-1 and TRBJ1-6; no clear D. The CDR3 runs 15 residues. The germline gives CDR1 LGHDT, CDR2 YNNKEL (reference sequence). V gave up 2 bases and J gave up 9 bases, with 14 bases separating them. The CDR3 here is CASSQSPPRGSPLHF. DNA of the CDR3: TGTGCCAGCAGCCAATCTCCCCCCCGCGGTTCACCCCTCCACTTT.

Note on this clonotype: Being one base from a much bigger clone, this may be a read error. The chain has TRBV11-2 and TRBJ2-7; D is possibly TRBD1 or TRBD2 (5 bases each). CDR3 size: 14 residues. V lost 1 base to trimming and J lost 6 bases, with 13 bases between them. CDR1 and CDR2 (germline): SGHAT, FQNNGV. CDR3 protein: CASSLGRGGGEQYF. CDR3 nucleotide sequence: TGTGCCAGCAGCTTAGGCCGCGGTGGGGGCGAGCAGTACTTC.

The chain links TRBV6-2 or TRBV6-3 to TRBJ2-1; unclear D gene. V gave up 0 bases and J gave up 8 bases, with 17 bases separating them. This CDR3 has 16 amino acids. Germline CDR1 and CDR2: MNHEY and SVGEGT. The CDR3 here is CASSYSGSPQRDEQFF. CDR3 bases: TGTGCCAGCAGTTACTCGGGATCGCCGCAGCGAGATGAGCAGTTCTTC.

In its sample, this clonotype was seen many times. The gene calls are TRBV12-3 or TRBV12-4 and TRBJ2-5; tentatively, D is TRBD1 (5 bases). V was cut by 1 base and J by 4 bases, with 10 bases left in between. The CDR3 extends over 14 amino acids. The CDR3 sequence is CASSLEGWTETQYF. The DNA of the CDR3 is TGTGCCAGCAGTTTAGAGGGGTGGACAGAGACCCAGTACTTC.

The CDR3: CASAASSLGDTQYF. The CDR3 DNA reads as TGTGCCAGCGCGGCCAGTTCTCTGGGAGATACGCAGTATTTT. The chain carries TRBV6-4 and TRBJ2-3; no definite D call. The V gene's germline CDR1 is MRHNA and CDR2 SNTAGT. The length of the CDR3 is 14 residues. V was cut by 8 bases and J by 5 bases, with 17 bases left in between.

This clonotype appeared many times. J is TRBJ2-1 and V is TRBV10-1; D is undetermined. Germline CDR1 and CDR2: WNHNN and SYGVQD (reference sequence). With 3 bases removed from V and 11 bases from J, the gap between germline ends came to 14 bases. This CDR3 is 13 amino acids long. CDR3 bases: TGCGCCAGCAGTGATTCGACGGTGGGTAAGCAGTTCTTC. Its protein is CASSDSTVGKQFF.

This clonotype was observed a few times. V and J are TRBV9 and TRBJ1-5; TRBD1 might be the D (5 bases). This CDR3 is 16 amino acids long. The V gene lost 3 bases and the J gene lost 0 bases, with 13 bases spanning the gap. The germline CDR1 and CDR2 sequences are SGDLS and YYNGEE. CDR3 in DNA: TGTGCCAGCAGCGCCATCCAGGGTATTAGCAATCAGCCCCAGCATTTT. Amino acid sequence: CASSAIQGISNQPQHF.

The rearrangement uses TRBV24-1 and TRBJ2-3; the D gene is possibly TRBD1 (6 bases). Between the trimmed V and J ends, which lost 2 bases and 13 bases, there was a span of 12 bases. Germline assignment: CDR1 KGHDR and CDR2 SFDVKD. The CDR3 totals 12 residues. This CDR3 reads CATSDSQGRKYF. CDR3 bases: TGTGCCACCAGTGATTCCCAGGGGCGGAAGTATTTT.

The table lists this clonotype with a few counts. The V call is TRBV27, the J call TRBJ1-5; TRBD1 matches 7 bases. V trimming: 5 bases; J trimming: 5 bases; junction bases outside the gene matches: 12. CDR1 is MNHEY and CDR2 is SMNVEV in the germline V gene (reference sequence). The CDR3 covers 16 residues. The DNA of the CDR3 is TGTGCCAGCAGTCACCGGACAGGACAAGGCGATCAGCCCCAGCATTTT. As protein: CASSHRTGQGDQPQHF.

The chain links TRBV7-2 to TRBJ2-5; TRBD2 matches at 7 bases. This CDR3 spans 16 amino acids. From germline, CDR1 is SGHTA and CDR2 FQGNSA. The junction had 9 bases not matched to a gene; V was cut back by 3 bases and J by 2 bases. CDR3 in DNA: TGTGCCAGCAGCTTCCACCCGGGGGGATATCAAGAGACCCAGTACTTC. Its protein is CASSFHPGGYQETQYF.

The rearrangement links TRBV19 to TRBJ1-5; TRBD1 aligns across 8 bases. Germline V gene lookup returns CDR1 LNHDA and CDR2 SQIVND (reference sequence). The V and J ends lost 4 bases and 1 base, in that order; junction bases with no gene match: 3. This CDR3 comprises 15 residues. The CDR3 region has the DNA TGTGCCAGTAGTACACAGGGGGGGAGCAATCAGCCCCAGCATTTT. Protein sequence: CASSTQGGSNQPQHF.

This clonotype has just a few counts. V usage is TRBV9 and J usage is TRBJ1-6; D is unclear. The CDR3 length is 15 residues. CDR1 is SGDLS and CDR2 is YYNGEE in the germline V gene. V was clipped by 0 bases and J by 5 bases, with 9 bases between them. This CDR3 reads CASSVGGYDNSPLHF. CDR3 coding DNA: TGTGCCAGCAGCGTAGGAGGGTACGATAATTCACCCCTCCACTTT.

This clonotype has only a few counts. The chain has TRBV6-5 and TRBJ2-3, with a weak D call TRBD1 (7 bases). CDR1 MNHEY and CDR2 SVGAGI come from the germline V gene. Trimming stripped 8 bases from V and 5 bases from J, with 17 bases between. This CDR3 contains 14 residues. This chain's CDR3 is CASGRAGGQDTQYF. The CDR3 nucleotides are TGTGCCAGCGGCCGGGCAGGGGGGCAAGATACGCAGTATTTT.

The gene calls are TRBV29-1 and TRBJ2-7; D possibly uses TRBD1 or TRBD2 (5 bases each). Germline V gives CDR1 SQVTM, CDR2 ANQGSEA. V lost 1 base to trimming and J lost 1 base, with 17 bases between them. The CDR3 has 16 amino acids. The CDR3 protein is CSVEVRDHHFSYEQYF. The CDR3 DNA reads TGCAGCGTTGAAGTAAGGGACCACCACTTTTCCTACGAGCAGTACTTC.